This T cell receptor (beta chain) was obtained from a study of T cell changes during pregnancy in multiple sclerosis (dated by TCRdb to the late 2010s). Looking at the study overall: The study looked at changes in the T cell repertoire across pregnancy in women with multiple sclerosis.

Library preparation employed the immunoSEQ multiplex PCR assay. TCRdb took this table from immuneACCESS and kept in-frame rearrangements with V and J called. Such tables lack part of the clones; where checked against another copy, unresolved V genes explain under half of the gap, and the rest is unexplained. Here the sample has about 69,000 clones; 75% to 95% occur a single time. In total, the top ten clones hold just under 0.3% of the sample. According to the germline V gene, CDR1 reads SGHVS and CDR2 reads FQNEAQ. The junction shows trimming of 3 bases on V and 3 bases on J, plus 8 bases between the germline ends. From its cysteine to its phenylalanine, the CDR3 spans 13 amino acids. Just CDR3 DNA is preserved here, 39 bases in frame from base 1. Notes on this clone: Its antigen target is currently unknown. Base qualities are not recorded, but no much larger clone differs from it by a single base.

The chain couples TRBV7-8 to TRBJ1-1; a weak D assignment points to TRBD1 (5 bases agree). Sequenced here: CD4+ T cells from peripheral blood mononuclear cells, sampled in the third trimester of pregnancy. This TCR came from a female donor in good health, enrolled as a control in a pregnancy study. The CDR3 reads as follows: CASSFGRDTEAFF. The DNA reads TGTGCCAGCAGCTTTGGCAGGGACACTGAAGCTTTCTTT.